Listed below are T cell receptor beta chains from one sample, sequenced in a study of shared clonotypes between healthy human individuals. Assay: immunoSEQ multiplex PCR; the TCRdb copy retains only in-frame clones and omits some. The sample has about 480,000 clones; around 79% are singletons. Material: PBMCs. These receptors originate from a woman in her thirties or forties in good health. Some clones in this sample may be carry-over from other donors' samples. CDR3s include the opening cysteine and the closing phenylalanine or tryptophan. The D gene is left open where the match is weak. Size values are once, few and many counts, or a class for expanded clones, and some rows have none.

TRBJ2-1 . TRBV11-3 . CASSLGFYNEQFF TGTGCCAGCAGCTTAGGTTTTTACAATGAGCAGTTCTTC
TRBJ2-3 . TRBV5-4 . CASSPQGYTDTQYF TGTGCCAGCAGCCCACAGGGATACACAGATACGCAGTATTTT
TRBJ2-1 . TRBV11-2 TRBD2 CASSSRGLAGVDEQFF TGTGCCAGCAGCTCCCGGGGGCTAGCGGGAGTTGATGAGCAGTTCTTC
TRBJ2-1 . TRBV10-2 TRBD2 CASSEGLAAYNEQFF TGCGCCAGCAGTGAGGGACTAGCGGCTTACAATGAGCAGTTCTTC
TRBJ2-7 . TRBV11-2 . CASSLGLGYEQYF TGTGCCAGCAGCTTGGGCCTGGGGTACGAGCAGTACTTC
TRBJ1-3 . TRBV10-2 . CASRRGVGNTIYF TGCGCCAGCAGGAGGGGAGTTGGAAACACCATATATTTT
TRBJ2-2 . TRBV5-1 . CASSLDQPNTGELFF TGCGCCAGCAGCTTGGATCAACCGAACACCGGGGAGCTGTTTTTT
TRBJ2-3 . TRBV7-6 . CASSSFLGKGTDTQYF TGTGCCAGCAGCTCTTTTCTAGGGAAGGGAACAGATACGCAGTATTTT
TRBJ2-2 . TRBV28 . CASGQPANTGELFF TGTGCCAGCGGACAGCCCGCGAACACCGGGGAGCTGTTTTTT
TRBJ2-2 . TRBV10-1 . CASIEGTGELFF TGCGCCAGCATCGAAGGCACCGGGGAGCTGTTTTTT
TRBJ1-1 once TRBV5-1 . CASSWQGNTEAFF TGCGCCAGCAGTTGGCAGGGGAACACTGAAGCTTTCTTT
TRBJ2-7 . TRBV6-1 TRBD2 CASSELIAGEEQYF TGTGCCAGCAGTGAGCTCATAGCGGGAGAGGAGCAGTACTTC
TRBJ2-7 . TRBV18 TRBD1 CASSPRTGTYEQYF TGTGCCAGCTCACCAAGGACAGGGACCTACGAGCAGTACTTC
TRBJ2-1 . TRBV5-4 TRBD1 CASSQDRGRVNEQFF TGTGCCAGCAGCCAGGACAGGGGAAGGGTGAATGAGCAGTTCTTC
TRBJ2-5 . TRBV5-1 . CASRSLGTTQETQYF TGCGCCAGCAGGTCGTTAGGGACCACCCAAGAGACCCAGTACTTC
TRBJ2-7 . TRBV29-1 TRBD2 CSARDYSYEQYF TGCAGCGCTCGGGACTACTCCTACGAGCAGTACTTC
TRBJ1-2 . TRBV18 . CASSPAPRQENYGYTF TGTGCCAGCTCACCTGCACCCCGACAGGAGAACTATGGCTACACCTTC
TRBJ1-2 . TRBV4-1 . CASSRENYGYTF TGCGCCAGCAGTCGTGAGAACTATGGCTACACCTTC
TRBJ1-5 . TRBV29-1 . CSVQEGHNNQPQHF TGCAGCGTCCAGGAGGGACATAACAATCAGCCCCAGCATTTT
TRBJ2-1 . TRBV27 TRBD2 CASRGTRAGSSSYNEQFF TGTGCCAGCAGAGGGACTAGAGCGGGCTCGAGCTCCTACAATGAGCAGTTCTTC
TRBJ1-5 . TRBV28 . CATGQPQHF TGTGCCACAGGACAGCCCCAGCATTTT
TRBJ2-2 . TRBV30 . CAWSVSVGELFF TGTGCCTGGAGTGTTTCCGTCGGGGAGCTGTTTTTT
TRBJ2-7 . TRBV15 TRBD2 CATSRVGTGTRGTQYF TGTGCCACCAGCAGAGTGGGGACCGGGACTAGGGGCACGCAGTACTTC
TRBJ2-7 . TRBV5-1 TRBD2 CASSSSGLADYEQYF TGCGCCAGCAGCTCCTCGGGACTAGCGGATTACGAGCAGTACTTC
TRBJ1-1 few TRBV30 TRBD1 CAWGQGSTEAFF TGTGCCTGGGGACAGGGGAGCACTGAAGCTTTCTTT
TRBJ2-5 . TRBV5-1 . CASSYSYQETQYF TGCGCCAGCAGCTATTCGTACCAAGAGACCCAGTACTTC
TRBJ2-1 few TRBV11-2 . CASSLSETSYNEQFF TGTGCCAGCAGCCTTTCCGAGACTTCCTACAATGAGCAGTTCTTC
TRBJ2-1 . TRBV11-2 TRBD2 CASSAEGLAGYNEQFF TGTGCCAGCAGCGCAGAGGGGCTAGCGGGTTACAATGAGCAGTTCTTC
TRBJ2-1 . TRBV7-9 . CASSPGLGPNNNEQFF TGTGCCAGCAGCCCTGGCTTAGGGCCGAACAACAATGAGCAGTTCTTC
TRBJ2-2 . TRBV11-2 . CASSSSNTGELFF TGTGCCAGCAGCTCTTCAAACACCGGGGAGCTGTTTTTT
TRBJ2-7 . TRBV21-1 . CASSKALYEQYF TGTGCCAGCAGCAAAGCGCTCTACGAGCAGTACTTC
TRBJ2-7 . TRBV11-2 TRBD2 CASSRGGTTGSYEQYF TGTGCCAGCTCCCGTGGGGGGACTACCGGATCCTACGAGCAGTACTTC
TRBJ2-1 . TRBV29-1 TRBD1 CSAMRGDRAIYEQFF TGCAGCGCCATGAGAGGGGACAGGGCGATCTATGAGCAGTTCTTC
TRBJ1-3 . TRBV5-1 . CASSSGMGNTGNTIYF TGCGCCAGCAGCTCTGGCATGGGGAATACAGGAAACACCATATATTTT
TRBJ2-7 . TRBV11-2 TRBD1 CASSLRVRGYEQYF TGTGCCAGCAGCTTAAGGGTCAGGGGGTACGAGCAGTACTTC
TRBJ2-7 few TRBV25-1 TRBD1 CASSVRGQGISYEQYF TGTGCCAGCAGTGTTAGAGGACAGGGGATTTCCTACGAGCAGTACTTC
TRBJ1-2 . TRBV4-2 . CASSQFTPRQGDGYTF TGTGCCAGCAGCCAATTTACCCCCAGGCAGGGAGATGGCTACACCTTC
TRBJ2-6 . TRBV2 TRBD1 CASTLRQGLSSGANVLTF TGTGCCAGCACCCTCCGACAGGGGCTGAGCTCTGGGGCCAACGTCCTGACTTTC
TRBJ2-7 . TRBV18 . CASSPQNTYEQYF TGTGCCAGCTCACCACAGAATACCTACGAGCAGTACTTC
TRBJ1-2 once TRBV25-1 TRBD1 CASGGQGLSYTF TGTGCCAGCGGGGGACAGGGGTTAAGCTACACCTTC
TRBJ1-1 few TRBV11-3 TRBD1 CASSLAGQHTEAFF TGTGCCAGCAGCTTAGCGGGACAGCACACTGAAGCTTTCTTT
TRBJ1-4 . TRBV18 . CASSPRAPNEKLFF TGTGCCAGCTCACCACGGGCGCCTAATGAAAAACTGTTTTTT
TRBJ2-5 . TRBV6-1 TRBD2 CASRLREGRETQYF TGTGCCAGCAGGCTTCGGGAGGGCCGGGAGACCCAGTACTTC
TRBJ2-7 . TRBV27 . CASSLSIYGPSNYEQYF TGTGCCAGCAGTTTATCGATTTATGGACCCTCTAACTACGAGCAGTACTTC
TRBJ2-5 . TRBV9 TRBD1 CASSAGTGFREETQYF TGTGCCAGCAGCGCTGGGACAGGGTTTAGGGAGGAGACCCAGTACTTC
TRBJ2-5 . TRBV27 TRBD2 CASSFTGLAVETQYF TGTGCCAGCAGCTTCACCGGACTAGCGGTGGAGACCCAGTACTTC
TRBJ2-7 . TRBV5-6 TRBD1 CASSLVWGQGSEQYF TGTGCCAGCAGCTTGGTATGGGGACAGGGGAGCGAGCAGTACTTC
TRBJ2-7 . TRBV7-6 TRBD1 CASSFAGQGYEQYF TGTGCCAGCAGCTTCGCGGGACAGGGTTACGAGCAGTACTTC
TRBJ1-1 . TRBV7-9 TRBD1 CASSYRQGASGNTEAFF TGTGCCAGCAGCTATCGACAGGGGGCTTCGGGGAACACTGAAGCTTTCTTT
TRBJ2-7 . TRBV5-1 TRBD2 CASSSLESSGNMREQYF TGCGCCAGCAGCTCACTGGAGTCTAGCGGGAACATGCGCGAGCAGTACTTC
TRBJ1-1 few TRBV4-2 . CASSQNPGDTEAFF TGTGCCAGCAGCCAAAATCCCGGCGACACTGAAGCTTTCTTT
TRBJ2-2 . TRBV19 . CASSIGQANTGELFF TGTGCCAGTAGTATCGGTCAGGCTAACACCGGGGAGCTGTTTTTT
TRBJ2-5 . TRBV10-3 TRBD1 CAISEEAGQGAVETQYF TGTGCCATCAGTGAGGAGGCGGGACAGGGGGCCGTGGAGACCCAGTACTTC
TRBJ2-1 . TRBV18 TRBD1 CASSPRGTGGHEQFF TGTGCCAGCTCACCAAGGGGGACAGGGGGACATGAGCAGTTCTTC
TRBJ2-7 . TRBV5-8 . CASSLTTYEQYF TGTGCCAGCAGCCTGACTACCTACGAGCAGTACTTC
TRBJ2-1 . TRBV15 . CATSSRESGHEQFF TGTGCCACCAGCAGCAGGGAATCGGGGCACGAGCAGTTCTTC
TRBJ2-5 . TRBV2 . CASGWGKETQYF TGTGCCAGCGGTTGGGGGAAAGAGACCCAGTACTTC
TRBJ2-5 once TRBV13 . CASSPRRQPQETQYF TGTGCCAGCAGCCCTCGCCGACAGCCCCAAGAGACCCAGTACTTC